A single sample gave rise to the 12 T cell receptor beta chains below, sequenced in a study of PD-1 blockade in classical Hodgkin lymphoma. Method: immunoSEQ multiplex PCR; TCRdb's copy keeps in-frame clones and lacks some. Altogether approximately 24,000 clones are present, 80% to 90% being singletons, with the ten largest covering roughly 6.2%. Stated time point: cycle 4 day 1 (C4D1), after more than five weeks of nivolumab. Every patient experienced relapse after autologous stem cell transplantation, and brentuximab vedotin exposure varied. Source: peripheral blood mononuclear cells (PBMCs), taken before the fourth cycle of nivolumab. Source of these receptors: a human donor with classical Hodgkin lymphoma.

CDR3 in DNA: TGTGCCAGCAGCTTACTAGCGGGAGGGGTGGAGACCCAGTACTTC. This gives the protein CASSLLAGGVETQYF. This chain links TRBV7-8 with TRBJ2-5; 12 nucleotides align to TRBD2. In germline, CDR1 is SGHVS, CDR2 FQNEAQ. V shed 2 bases and J 5 bases; nucleotides not matched to a gene: 3. The CDR3 has 15 residues.

The chain joins TRBV7-9 to TRBJ1-1; unclear D gene. Germline V gives CDR1 SEHNR, CDR2 FQNEAQ (reference sequence). The V end lost 3 bases, the J end lost 6 bases, and 8 bases lay between the germline ends. The CDR3 is 12 amino acids. DNA of the CDR3: TGTGCCAGCAGCTTCTCGGGAGCTGAAGCTTTCTTT. Encoded protein: CASSFSGAEAFF.

This chain connects TRBV19 to TRBJ2-1; D possibly corresponds to TRBD2 (6 bases). V lost 7 bases to trimming and J lost 0 bases, with 10 bases between them. CDR3 length equals 14 residues. From germline, CDR1 is LNHDA and CDR2 SQIVND (reference sequence). The CDR3 DNA is TGTGCCAGTAAGCTAGCGAGCTCCTACAATGAGCAGTTCTTC. Its translation: CASKLASSYNEQFF.

The CDR3, as DNA: TGTGCCAGCAGCTTAGACACAGGGGCCCACAATGAGCAGTTCTTC. Its protein is CASSLDTGAHNEQFF. The chain combines TRBV7-9 with TRBJ2-1; TRBD1 agrees at 7 bases. Looked up from germline, CDR1 is SEHNR and CDR2 is FQNEAQ (reference sequence). The V gene end was trimmed by 1 base and the J gene end by 5 bases; junction bases not matched to a gene: 5. The CDR3 runs to 15 residues.

The chain recombines TRBV2 with TRBJ1-2; D is unresolved. Per germline, CDR1 SNHLY and CDR2 FYNNEI. The CDR3 has 13 amino acids. Trimming pared 7 bases from V and 4 bases from J, leaving 13 bases between. CDR3 residues: CASNLAASYGYTF. The CDR3, as DNA: TGTGCCAGCAACCTTGCAGCCTCCTATGGCTACACCTTC. Full variable domain (outside the CDR3, taken from reference TRBV2 and TRBJ1-2): EPEVTQTPSHQVTQMGQEVILRCVPISNHLYFYWYRQILGQKVEFLVSFYNNEISEKSEIFDDQFSVERPDGSNFTLKIRSTKLEDSAMYFCASNLAASYGYTFGSGTRLTVV.

The J gene is TRBJ2-7, the V gene TRBV10-3; 9 bases agree with TRBD2. The germline gives CDR1 ENHRY, CDR2 SYGVKD. The CDR3 is 14 amino acids. The junction had 3 bases not matched to a gene; V was cut back by 6 bases and J by 0 bases. The CDR3 DNA sequence: TGTGCCATCAGGGCGACTAGCGGCTCCTACGAGCAGTACTTC. It is translated as CAIRATSGSYEQYF.

The genes are TRBV5-5 and TRBJ2-1; 8 positions agree with TRBD2. The CDR3 extends over 15 amino acids. Germline-derived CDR1 and CDR2 are SGHKS and YYEKEE (reference sequence). J lost 6 bases, V lost 4 bases, and 9 bases had no gene match. As DNA, the CDR3 is TGTGCCAGCAGCGTCAGCGGGAGTGTCGGCAATGAGCAGTTCTTC. Translated: CASSVSGSVGNEQFF.

The chain recombines TRBV11-2 with TRBJ1-3; D remains unclear. Between the trimmed V and J ends, which lost 1 base and 2 bases, there was a span of 15 bases. There are 17 residues in the CDR3. Germline V lookup: CDR1 SGHAT, CDR2 FQNNGV. Written as DNA, the CDR3 is TGTGCCAGCAGCTTAGGCCCCGTTGAAGGAGCTGGAAACACCATATATTTT. Translated: CASSLGPVEGAGNTIYF.

The gene calls are TRBV6-1 and TRBJ2-7; 7 positions agree with TRBD1. Germline CDR1 is MNHNS and CDR2 is SASEGT. The CDR3 is 16 residues long. With V trimmed by 0 bases and J by 3 bases, 8 bases remained unmatched. CDR3 DNA: TGTGCCAGCAGTGAAGCTTTCGGGACAGCCTACTACGAGCAGTACTTC. Amino acid sequence: CASSEAFGTAYYEQYF.

This rearrangement joins TRBV5-4 to TRBJ2-7; D may be TRBD1 (6 bases). Trimming took off 4 bases at V and 1 base at J, with 9 bases between the two ends. The CDR3 is made up of 13 amino acids. The V gene's germline CDR1 is SGHNT and CDR2 YYREEE (reference sequence). The CDR3 loop reads CASSLRGSYEQYF. CDR3 DNA: TGTGCCAGCAGCCTCAGGGGTTCCTACGAGCAGTACTTC.

The rearrangement joins TRBV6-4 to TRBJ2-5; 13 nucleotides agree with TRBD2. The germline gives CDR1 MRHNA, CDR2 SNTAGT. V shed 7 bases and J 5 bases; nucleotides not matched to a gene: 16. The CDR3 totals 18 residues. CDR3 sequence: CASTPGLAGVFRGETQYF. As DNA, the CDR3 is TGTGCCAGCACTCCCGGACTAGCGGGAGTTTTTCGTGGGGAGACCCAGTACTTC.

V is TRBV10-3 and J is TRBJ1-2; no clear D gene. V was trimmed by 11 bases and J by 2 bases, leaving 12 bases between them. Germline-derived CDR1 and CDR2 are ENHRY and SYGVKD. This CDR3 has 12 amino acids. The CDR3: CAFLGRNYGYTF. CDR3 nucleotide sequence: TGTGCCTTCTTGGGCAGAAACTATGGCTACACCTTC.